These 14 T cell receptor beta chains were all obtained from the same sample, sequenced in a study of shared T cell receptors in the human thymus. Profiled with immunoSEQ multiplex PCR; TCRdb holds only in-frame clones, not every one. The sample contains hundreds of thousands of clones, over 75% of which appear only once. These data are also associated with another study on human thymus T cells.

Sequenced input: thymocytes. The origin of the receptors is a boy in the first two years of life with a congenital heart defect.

The CDR3 nucleotides read TGTGCCAGCAGCAAGGGGGGGGACACAACCTACGAGCAGTACTTC. Protein sequence: CASSKGGDTTYEQYF. The chain recombines TRBV5-4 with TRBJ2-7; D possibly corresponds to TRBD2 (7 bases). Germline CDR1 and CDR2: SGHNT and YYREEE (reference sequence). V lost 4 bases to trimming and J lost 2 bases, with 16 bases between them. The CDR3 runs to 15 residues. The full variable domain, with the rest looked up from reference TRBV5-4 and TRBJ2-7, is ETGVTQSPTHLIKTRGQQVTLRCSSQSGHNTVSWYQQALGQGPQFIFQYYREEENGRGNFPPRFSGLQFPNYSSELNVNALELDDSALYLCASSKGGDTTYEQYFGPGTRLTVT.

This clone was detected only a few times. CDR3 loop: CASSPLAFQETQYF. The CDR3 nucleotides read TGTGCCAGCAGCCCCCTAGCGTTCCAAGAGACCCAGTACTTC. This sequence joins TRBV2 and TRBJ2-5; D might be TRBD2 (6 bases). The length of the CDR3 is 14 residues. Trimming removed 6 bases from V and 1 base from J, with 12 bases in between. Germline-derived CDR1 and CDR2 are SNHLY and FYNNEI.

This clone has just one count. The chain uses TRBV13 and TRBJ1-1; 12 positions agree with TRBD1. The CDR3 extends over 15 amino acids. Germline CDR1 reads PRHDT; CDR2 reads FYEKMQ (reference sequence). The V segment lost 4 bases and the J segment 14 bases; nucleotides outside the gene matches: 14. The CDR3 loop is CASSSGGQGARRVFF. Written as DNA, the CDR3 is TGTGCCAGCAGCTCCGGGGGACAGGGGGCGCGGAGGGTGTTCTTT.

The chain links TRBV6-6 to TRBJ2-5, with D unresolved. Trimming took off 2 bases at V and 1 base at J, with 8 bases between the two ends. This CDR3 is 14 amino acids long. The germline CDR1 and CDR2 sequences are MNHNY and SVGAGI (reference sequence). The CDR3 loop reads CASSYESIQETQYF. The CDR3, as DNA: TGTGCCAGCAGTTACGAGTCCATCCAAGAGACCCAGTACTTC.

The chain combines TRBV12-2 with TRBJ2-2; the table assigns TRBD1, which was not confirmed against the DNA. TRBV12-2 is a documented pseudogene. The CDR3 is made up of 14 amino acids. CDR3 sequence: CASRLGGRTGELFF. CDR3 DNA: TGTGCAAGTCGCTTAGGGGGGCGAACCGGGGAGCTGTTTTTT.

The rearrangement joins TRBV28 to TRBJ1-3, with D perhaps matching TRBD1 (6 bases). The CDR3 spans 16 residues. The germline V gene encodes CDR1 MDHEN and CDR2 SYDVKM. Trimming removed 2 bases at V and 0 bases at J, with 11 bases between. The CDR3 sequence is CASSLHRARSGNTIYF. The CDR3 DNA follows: TGTGCCAGCAGTTTACACAGGGCCCGCTCTGGAAACACCATATATTTT.

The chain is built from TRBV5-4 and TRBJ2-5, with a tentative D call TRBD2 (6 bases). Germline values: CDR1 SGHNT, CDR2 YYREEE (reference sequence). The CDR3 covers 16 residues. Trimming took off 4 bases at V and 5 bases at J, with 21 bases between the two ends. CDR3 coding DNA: TGTGCCAGCAGCCTCCGTCAACGGGAGCAAAACGAGACCCAGTACTTC. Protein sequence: CASSLRQREQNETQYF.

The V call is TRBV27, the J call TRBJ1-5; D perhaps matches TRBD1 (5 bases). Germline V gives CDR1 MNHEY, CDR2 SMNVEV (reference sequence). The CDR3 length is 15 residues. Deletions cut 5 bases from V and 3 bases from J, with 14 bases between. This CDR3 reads CASSPQGLDNQPQHF. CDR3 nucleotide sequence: TGTGCCAGCAGTCCCCAGGGCTTGGACAATCAGCCCCAGCATTTT.

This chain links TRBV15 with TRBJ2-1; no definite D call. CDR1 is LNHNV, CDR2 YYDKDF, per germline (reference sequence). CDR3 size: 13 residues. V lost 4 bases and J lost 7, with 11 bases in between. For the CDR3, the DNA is TGTGCCACCAGCAACCAGACCAGGAATGAGCAGTTCTTC. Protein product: CATSNQTRNEQFF.

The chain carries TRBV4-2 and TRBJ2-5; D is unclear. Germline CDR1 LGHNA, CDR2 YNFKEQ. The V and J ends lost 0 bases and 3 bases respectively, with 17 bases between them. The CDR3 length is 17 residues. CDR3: CASSQDEEVRREETQYF. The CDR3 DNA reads TGTGCCAGCAGCCAAGATGAGGAAGTGCGACGGGAAGAGACCCAGTACTTC.

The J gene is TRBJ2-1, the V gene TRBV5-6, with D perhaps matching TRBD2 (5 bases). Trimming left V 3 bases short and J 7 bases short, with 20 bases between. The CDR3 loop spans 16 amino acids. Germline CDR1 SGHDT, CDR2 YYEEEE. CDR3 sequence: CASSSSGAWVRNEQFF. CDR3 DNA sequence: TGTGCCAGCAGCTCAAGCGGTGCGTGGGTAAGGAATGAGCAGTTCTTC. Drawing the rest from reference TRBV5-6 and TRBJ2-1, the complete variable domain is DAGVTQSPTHLIKTRGQQVTLRCSPKSGHDTVSWYQQALGQGPQFIFQYYEEEERQRGNFPDRFSGHQFPNYSSELNVNALLLGDSALYLCASSSSGAWVRNEQFFGPGTRLTVL.

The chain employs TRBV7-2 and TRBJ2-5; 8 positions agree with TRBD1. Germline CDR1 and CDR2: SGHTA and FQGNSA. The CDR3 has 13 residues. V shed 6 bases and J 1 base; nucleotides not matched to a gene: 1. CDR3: CASSGQGQETQYF. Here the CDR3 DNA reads TGTGCCAGCAGTGGACAGGGCCAAGAGACCCAGTACTTC. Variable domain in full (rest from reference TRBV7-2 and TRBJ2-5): GAGVSQSPSNKVTEKGKDVELRCDPISGHTALYWYRQSLGQGLEFLIYFQGNSAPDKSGLPSDRFSAERTGGSVSTLTIQRTQQEDSAVYLCASSGQGQETQYFGPGTRLLVL.

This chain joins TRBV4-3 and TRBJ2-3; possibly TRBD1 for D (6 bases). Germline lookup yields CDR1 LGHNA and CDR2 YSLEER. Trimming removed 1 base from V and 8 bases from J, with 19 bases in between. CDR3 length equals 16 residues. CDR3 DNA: TGCGCCAGCAGCCAAGCGCTGGACAGAGGCATAGGTACGCAGTATTTT. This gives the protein CASSQALDRGIGTQYF.

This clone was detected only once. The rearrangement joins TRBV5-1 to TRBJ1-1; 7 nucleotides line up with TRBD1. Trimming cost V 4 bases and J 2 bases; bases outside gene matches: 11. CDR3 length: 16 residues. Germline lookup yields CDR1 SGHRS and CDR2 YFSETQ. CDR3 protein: CASSPGSRGLNTEAFF. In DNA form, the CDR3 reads TGCGCCAGCAGCCCCGGGAGTAGGGGGCTTAACACTGAAGCTTTCTTT.